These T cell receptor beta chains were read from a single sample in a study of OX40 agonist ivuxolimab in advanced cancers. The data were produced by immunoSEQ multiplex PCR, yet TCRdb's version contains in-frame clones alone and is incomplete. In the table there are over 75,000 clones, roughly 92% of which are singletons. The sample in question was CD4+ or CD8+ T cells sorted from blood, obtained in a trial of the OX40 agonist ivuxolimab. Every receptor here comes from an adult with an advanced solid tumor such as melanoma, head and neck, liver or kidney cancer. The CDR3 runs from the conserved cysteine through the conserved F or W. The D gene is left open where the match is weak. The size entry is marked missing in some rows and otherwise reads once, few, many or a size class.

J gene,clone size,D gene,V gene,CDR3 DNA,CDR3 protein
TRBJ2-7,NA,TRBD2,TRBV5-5,TGTGCCAGCAGCTTGGTTGCGGGAGTTTCCGAGCAGTACTTC,CASSLVAGVSEQYF
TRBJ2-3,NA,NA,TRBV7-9,TGTGCCAGCAGCTTAGATGTGACAGCAACAGATACGCAGTATTTT,CASSLDVTATDTQYF
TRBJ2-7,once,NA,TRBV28,TGTGCCAGCAGTTTGCCAGGTCGCTCCTACGAGCAGTACTTC,CASSLPGRSYEQYF
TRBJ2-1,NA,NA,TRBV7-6,TGTGCCAGCAGCTGGTGGGGTACAGTGGAAGAGCAGTTCTTC,CASSWWGTVEEQFF
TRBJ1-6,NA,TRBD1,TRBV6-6,TGTGCCAGCAGTTACGCCGGGACAGGCGATTCACCCCTCCACTTT,CASSYAGTGDSPLHF
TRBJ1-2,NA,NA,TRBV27,TGTGCCAGCAGTTTGGGAGGGATTAACTATGGCTACACCTTC,CASSLGGINYGYTF
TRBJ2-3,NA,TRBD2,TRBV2,TGTGCCAGCAGTGTTGGGCTTGACGGGGGGTCCGCAGATACGCAGTATTTT,CASSVGLDGGSADTQYF
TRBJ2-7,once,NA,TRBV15,TGTGCCACCAGCAGCACAGGTCTCCGCGAGCAGTACTTC,CATSSTGLREQYF
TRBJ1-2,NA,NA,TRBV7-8,TGTGCCAGCAGCTTATCCGGTGGTGCCTATGGCTACACCTTC,CASSLSGGAYGYTF
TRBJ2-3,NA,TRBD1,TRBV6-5,TGTGCCAGCAGTTTGGGACAGGGGGCAGATACGCAGTATTTT,CASSLGQGADTQYF
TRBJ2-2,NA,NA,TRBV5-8,TGTGCCAGCAGCTTAGGGGAGGAGCTGTTTTTT,CASSLGEELFF
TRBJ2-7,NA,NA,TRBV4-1,TGCGCCAGCAGCCAAGTAAAAGGGGACGAGCAGTACTTC,CASSQVKGDEQYF
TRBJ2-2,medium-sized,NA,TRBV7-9,TGTGCCAGCAGCCCAACCTACCGCACCGGGGAGCTGTTTTTT,CASSPTYRTGELFF
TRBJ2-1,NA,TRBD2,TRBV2,TGTGCCAGCAGTGAAACCGTCCTAGCGGGGGCCTCCTACAATGAGCAGTTCTTC,CASSETVLAGASYNEQFF
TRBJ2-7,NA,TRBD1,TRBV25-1,TGTGCCAGCAGTGCCGGGACAGGGGCCTACGAGCAGTACTTC,CASSAGTGAYEQYF
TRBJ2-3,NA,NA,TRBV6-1,TGTGCCAGCAGTGAAAGTCGTTTAGACCCTGGGGATACGCAGTATTTT,CASSESRLDPGDTQYF
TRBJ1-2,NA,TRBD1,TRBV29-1,TGCAGCGTTGTTACAGGGGAGAACTATGGCTACACCTTC,CSVVTGENYGYTF
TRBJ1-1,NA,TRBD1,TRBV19,TGTGCCAGTAGTATAGATCAGGCAGGGGGTGAAGCTTTCTTT,CASSIDQAGGEAFF
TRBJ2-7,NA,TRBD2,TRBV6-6,TGTGCCAGCAGTATCAAAGCGGGAAGGTACGAGCAGTACTTC,CASSIKAGRYEQYF
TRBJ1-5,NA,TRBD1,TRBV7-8,TGTGCCAGCAGCCCACAGGGGCGCAATCAGCCCCAGCATTTT,CASSPQGRNQPQHF
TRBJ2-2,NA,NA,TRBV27,TGTGCCAGCAGTTTGAGAAACACCGGGGAGCTGTTTTTT,CASSLRNTGELFF